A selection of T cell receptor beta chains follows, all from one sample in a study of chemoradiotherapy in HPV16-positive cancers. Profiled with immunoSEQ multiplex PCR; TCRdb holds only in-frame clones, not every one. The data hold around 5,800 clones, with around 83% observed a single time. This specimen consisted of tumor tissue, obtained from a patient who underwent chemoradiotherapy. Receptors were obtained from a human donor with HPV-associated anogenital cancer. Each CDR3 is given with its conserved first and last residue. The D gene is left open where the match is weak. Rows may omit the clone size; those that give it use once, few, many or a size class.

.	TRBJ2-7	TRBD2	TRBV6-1	TGTGCCAGCAGTCGGACTAGTGACTACGAGCAGTACTTC	CASSRTSDYEQYF
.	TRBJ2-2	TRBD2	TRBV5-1	TGCGCCAGCAGCTTAATCGGCGGGAGGGCCAACACCGGGGAGCTGTTTTTT	CASSLIGGRANTGELFF
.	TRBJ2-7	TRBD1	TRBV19	TGTGCCAGTAGACCGACAGGGCCATACGAGCAGTACTTC	CASRPTGPYEQYF
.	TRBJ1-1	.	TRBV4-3	TGCGCCAGCAGCCAAGATTCCCTGGGGGCTACTGAAGCTTTCTTT	CASSQDSLGATEAFF
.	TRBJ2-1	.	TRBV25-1	TGTGCCAGCAGTGAAAGGTTGGTGAGTGGGGCCAATGAGCAGTTCTTC	CASSERLVSGANEQFF
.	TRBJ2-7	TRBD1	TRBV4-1	TGCGCCAGCAGCCAGGGTACCGGGACAGCTTACGAGCAGTACTTC	CASSQGTGTAYEQYF
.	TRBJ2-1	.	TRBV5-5	TGTGTATCTTTTGCGGGACTTTCCTACAATGAGCAGTTCTTC	CVSFAGLSYNEQFF
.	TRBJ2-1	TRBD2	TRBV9	TGTGCCAGCAGCGTAGGCGGACTAGGTGGTTTAAATGAGCAGTTCTTC	CASSVGGLGGLNEQFF
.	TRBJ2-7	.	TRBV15	TGTGCCACCAGCAGGACATACAACTCCCACGAGCAGTACTTC	CATSRTYNSHEQYF
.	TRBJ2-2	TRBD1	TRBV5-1	TGCGCCAGCAGACTCCTCCCAGGACAGGCCGGGGAGCTGTTTTTT	CASRLLPGQAGELFF
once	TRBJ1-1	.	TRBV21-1	TGTGCCAGCAGCCCGACGAGTGAGACTGAAGCTTTCTTT	CASSPTSETEAFF
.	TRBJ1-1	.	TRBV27	TGTGCCAGTGGGTCCTTAGACCTTTTCTTT	CASGSLDLFF
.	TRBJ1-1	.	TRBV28	TGTGCCAGCAGTTCGATCAACACTGAAGCTTTCTTT	CASSSINTEAFF
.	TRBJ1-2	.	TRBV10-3	TGTGCCATCAGTGACAGCCGGGGGCCCTATGGCTACACCTTC	CAISDSRGPYGYTF
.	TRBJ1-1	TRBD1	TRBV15	TGTGCCACCAGCAGAGACCGGGACAGGGGGCATACTGAAGCTTTCTTT	CATSRDRDRGHTEAFF
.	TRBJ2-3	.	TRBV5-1	TGCGCCAGCAGCTTGGCCGTTGCGATCGGAGGAGGTAGGGCAGATACGCAGTATTTT	CASSLAVAIGGGRADTQYF
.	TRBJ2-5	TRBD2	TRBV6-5	TGTGCCAGCAGTTTGCGACTAGCGGGATTTCAAGAGACCCAGTACTTC	CASSLRLAGFQETQYF
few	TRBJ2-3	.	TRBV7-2	TGTGCCAGCAGCTTAGGGATCACAGATACGCAGTATTTT	CASSLGITDTQYF
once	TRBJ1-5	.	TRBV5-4	TGTGCCAGCAGCTTGGGGGGGTCAAATCAGCCCCAGCATTTT	CASSLGGSNQPQHF
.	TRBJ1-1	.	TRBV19	TGTGCCAGTAGTTTTAACCGCGACACTGAAGCTTTCTTT	CASSFNRDTEAFF
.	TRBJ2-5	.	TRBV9	TGTGCCAGCAGCGAAGAGGGAGGAAGAGAGACCCAGTACTTC	CASSEEGGRETQYF
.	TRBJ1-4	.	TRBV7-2	TGTGCCAGCAGTCTAAGGGCTAATGAAAAACTGTTTTTT	CASSLRANEKLFF
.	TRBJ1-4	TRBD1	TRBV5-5	TGTGCCAGCAGCTCTCAGGGGGCGTTCGGCGAAAAACTGTTTTTT	CASSSQGAFGEKLFF
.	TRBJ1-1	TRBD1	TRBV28	TGTGCCAGCAGTCCCGCGACAGGGCAGAATACTGAAGCTTTCTTT	CASSPATGQNTEAFF
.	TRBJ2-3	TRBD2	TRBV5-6	TGTGCCAGCAGCACCGACAGGGCGGGAGGGCGGAGGGGAGCAGATACGCAGTATTTT	CASSTDRAGGRRGADTQYF
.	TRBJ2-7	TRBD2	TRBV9	TGTGCCAGCAGTGAGGGACTAGCCAACTCCTACGAGCAGTACTTC	CASSEGLANSYEQYF
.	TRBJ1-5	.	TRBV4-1	TGCGCCAGCAGCCAAGATCCACAGGGATCGCAGCCCCAGCATTTT	CASSQDPQGSQPQHF
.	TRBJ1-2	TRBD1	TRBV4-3	TGCGCCAGCAGCCAAGCCAGGGGGCTTGGCTACACCTTC	CASSQARGLGYTF
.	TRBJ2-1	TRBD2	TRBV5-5	TGTGCCAGCAGCCCTGCCCATAGCGGGCGCCCCTACAATGAGCAGTTCTTC	CASSPAHSGRPYNEQFF
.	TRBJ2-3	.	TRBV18	TGTGCCAGCTCACCTAGTTTGACGGATACGCAGTATTTT	CASSPSLTDTQYF
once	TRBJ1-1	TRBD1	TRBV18	TGTGCCAGCTCACCCCCAGGGGGCGAGAACACTGAAGCTTTCTTT	CASSPPGGENTEAFF
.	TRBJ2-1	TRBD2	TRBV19	TGTGCCAGTAAAGGTAGGACTAGCGGACTATCTTACAATGAGCAGTTCTTC	CASKGRTSGLSYNEQFF
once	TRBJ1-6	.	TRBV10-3	TGTGCCATCAGTTCAGACCGCGCATCACCCCTCCACTTT	CAISSDRASPLHF
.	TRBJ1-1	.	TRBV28	TGTGCCAGCACCGGGTACACTGAAGCTTTCTTT	CASTGYTEAFF
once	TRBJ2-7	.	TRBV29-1	TGCAGCGTTGTACGGGGTGACGAGCAGTACTTC	CSVVRGDEQYF
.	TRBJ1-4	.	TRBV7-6	TGTGCCAGCAGCCCGACAGTCCTGGCGGAAAAACTGTTTTTT	CASSPTVLAEKLFF
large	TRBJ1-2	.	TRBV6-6	TGTGCCAGCAGTTACCAGGGACCTAACTATGGCTACACCTTC	CASSYQGPNYGYTF
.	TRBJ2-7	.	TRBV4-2	TGTGCCAGCAGCCAGGGGGCCGGGACTACTTTCCTCGAGCAGTACTTC	CASSQGAGTTFLEQYF
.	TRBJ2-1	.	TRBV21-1	TGTGCCAGCAGTCCCCCCGCACCTGCCTACAATGAGCAGTTCTTC	CASSPPAPAYNEQFF
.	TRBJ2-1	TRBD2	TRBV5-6	TGTGCCAGCAGCTTGGTGCTAGCGGGAGCCCCGGATAATGAGCAGTTCTTC	CASSLVLAGAPDNEQFF
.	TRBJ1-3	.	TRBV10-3	TGTGCCATCAGTGACCTCCCTGGAAACACCATATATTTT	CAISDLPGNTIYF
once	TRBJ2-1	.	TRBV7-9	TGTGCCAGCAGCCTACAGGGCAATGAGCAGTTCTTC	CASSLQGNEQFF
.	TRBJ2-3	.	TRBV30	TGTGCCTGGAGTGTACAGGGAACACATACGCAGTATTTT	CAWSVQGTHTQYF
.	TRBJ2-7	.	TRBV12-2	TGTGCAAGTCGCTTAGCGGGCGGGGGGTCCTACGAGCAGTACTTC	CASRLAGGGSYEQYF
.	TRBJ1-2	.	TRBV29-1	TGCAGCGTTGAAGTCTTAGGGAGCGGTGGCTACACCTTC	CSVEVLGSGGYTF
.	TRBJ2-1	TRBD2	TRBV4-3	TGCGCCAGCAGCCGGGGAAGGGGTTCTGCGGGAGCGGGGTACAATGAGCAGTTCTTC	CASSRGRGSAGAGYNEQFF
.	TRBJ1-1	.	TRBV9	TGTGCCAGCAGCGTAGACCCAACTATGGCTGAAGCTTTCTTT	CASSVDPTMAEAFF
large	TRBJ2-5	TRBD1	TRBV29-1	TGCAGCGCTGAGACCGAAGAATACAGGGGTCCGGAGACCCAGTACTTC	CSAETEEYRGPETQYF
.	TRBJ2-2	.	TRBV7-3	TGTGCCAGCAGCTCCTCAGGGAGCGCCGGGGAGCTGTTTTTT	CASSSSGSAGELFF
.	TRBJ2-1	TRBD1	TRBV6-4	TGTGCCAGCAGTGAAGGGACAGGTTTAAGGAGCTCCTACAATGAGCAGTTCTTC	CASSEGTGLRSSYNEQFF
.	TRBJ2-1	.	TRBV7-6	TGTGCCAGCAGCTTAGATGTGGATGTCAATGAGCAGTTCTTC	CASSLDVDVNEQFF
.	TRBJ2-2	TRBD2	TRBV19	TGTGCCAGTAGAAGACTAGCGGGAAGTACCGGGGAGCTGTTTTTT	CASRRLAGSTGELFF
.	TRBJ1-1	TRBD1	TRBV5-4	TGTGCCAGCAGCTCGACCCGGACAGGGGTGACTGAAGCTTTCTTT	CASSSTRTGVTEAFF
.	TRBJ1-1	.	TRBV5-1	TGCGCCAGCAGCTTGGACAGGGACACTGAAGCTTTCTTT	CASSLDRDTEAFF